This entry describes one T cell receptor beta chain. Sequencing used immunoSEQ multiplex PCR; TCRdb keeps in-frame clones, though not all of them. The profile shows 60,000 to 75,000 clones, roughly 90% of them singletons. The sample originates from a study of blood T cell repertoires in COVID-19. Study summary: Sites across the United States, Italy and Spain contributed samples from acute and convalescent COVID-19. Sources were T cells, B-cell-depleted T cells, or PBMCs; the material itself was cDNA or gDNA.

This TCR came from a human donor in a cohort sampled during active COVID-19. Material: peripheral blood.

CDR3: CASSLLGDEQYF. The CDR3 DNA reads as TGTGCCAGCAGTTTATTGGGAGACGAGCAGTACTTC. This sequence joins TRBV27 and TRBJ2-7; a possible D gene is TRBD2 (5 bases). Germline assignment: CDR1 MNHEY and CDR2 SMNVEV (reference sequence). CDR3 length: 12 residues. V shed 1 base and J shed 5 bases, with 6 bases lying between them.